The entry that follows covers one T cell receptor beta chain sequence. The table came from immunoSEQ multiplex PCR; TCRdb's copy has only in-frame clones and leaves some out. This table holds about 400,000 clones, approximately 95% found once. These data belong to a study of shared T cell receptors in the human thymus. Germline V gives CDR1 MDHEN, CDR2 SYDVKM. Unmatched junction bases numbered 4, after V lost 5 bases and J lost 2 bases. This CDR3 is 14 amino acids long. This TCR came from a human donor. This chain joins TRBV28 and TRBJ2-7, with 9 bases lining up with TRBD2. The sample taken for sequencing was thymocytes. The CDR3 here is CASSRAGGPYEQYF. The CDR3 DNA reads TGTGCCAGCAGTAGGGCGGGAGGGCCCTACGAGCAGTACTTC. The full variable domain, rest sourced from reference TRBV28 and TRBJ2-7, is DVKVTQSSRYLVKRTGEKVFLECVQDMDHENMFWYRQDPGLGLRLIYFSYDVKMKEKGDIPEGYSVSREKKERFSLILESASTNQTSMYLCASSRAGGPYEQYFGPGTRLTVT.